This TCR beta chain was identified in a study of shared clonotypes between healthy human individuals. Study background: Three CD4 naive, three CD4 memory, two CD8 naive and one CD8 memory plate were used per donor. Findings of the study overall: Generation probability values for non-shared clonotypes were lower than those for clonotypes shared by all four donors.

Comments on this clone: Its antigen is unidentified.

The table came from immunoSEQ multiplex PCR; TCRdb's copy has only in-frame clones and leaves some out. The sample has 400,000 or so clones; around 96% are singletons. Per the germline V gene, CDR1 is SGHAT and CDR2 is FQNNGV. The CDR3 loop spans 15 amino acids. J gave up 4 bases and V 1 base, and 1 base lay outside the gene matches. Adult donors, all healthy and HIV-negative, had no recent acute infections or vaccinations. Combining CD45RO+ cells with CCR7-negative CD45RA+ TemRA cells gave CD8 memory. The sequenced material came from memory CD8+ T cells sorted from blood. Described subset: CD45RO+ cells pooled with CCR7-negative TemRA cells. The rearrangement links TRBV11-2 to TRBJ2-3; 11 bases are shared with TRBD1. The source of this sequence is a man younger than 40 in good health. CDR3 in DNA: TGTGCCAGCAGCTTAGGGGACAGGGGGGCAGATACGCAGTATTTT. Protein sequence: CASSLGDRGADTQYF.